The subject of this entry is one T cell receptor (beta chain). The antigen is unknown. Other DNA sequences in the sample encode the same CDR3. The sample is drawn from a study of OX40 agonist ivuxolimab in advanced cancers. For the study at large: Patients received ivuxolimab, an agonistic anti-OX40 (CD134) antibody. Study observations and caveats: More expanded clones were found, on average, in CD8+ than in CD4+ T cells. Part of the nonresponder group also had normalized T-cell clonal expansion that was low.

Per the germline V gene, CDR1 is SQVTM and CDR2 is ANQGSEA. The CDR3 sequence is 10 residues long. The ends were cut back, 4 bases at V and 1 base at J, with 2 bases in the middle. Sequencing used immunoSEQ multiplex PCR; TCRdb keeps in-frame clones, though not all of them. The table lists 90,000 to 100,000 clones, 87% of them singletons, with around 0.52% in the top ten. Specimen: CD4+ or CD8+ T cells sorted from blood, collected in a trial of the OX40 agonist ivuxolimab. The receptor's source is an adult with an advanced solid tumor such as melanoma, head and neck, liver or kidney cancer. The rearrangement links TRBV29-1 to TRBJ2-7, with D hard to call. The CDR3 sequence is CSVGSYEQYF. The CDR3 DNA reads TGCAGCGTTGGGTCCTACGAGCAGTACTTC.